This paragraph covers one T cell receptor (beta chain) sequence. The donors (healthy individuals) were bone marrow donors. The sample comes from a study of cytomegalovirus exposure and HLA in healthy donors. The PCR employed 60 Vbeta primers together with 13 Jbeta primers. Clones were sequenced by immunoSEQ multiplex PCR, and TCRdb holds only the in-frame ones, with some missing. The sample carries some 220,000 clones, around four fifths recorded once. CDR1 is SGHNT, CDR2 YYREEE, per germline (reference sequence). Losses at the gene ends were 4 bases for V and 5 bases for J; bases not matched to a gene: 8. The CDR3 is 14 amino acids.

The V and J genes are TRBV5-4 and TRBJ1-2; 7 nucleotides match TRBD1. This TCR was recovered from a woman in her 40s in good health and CMV-seronegative. The sample consisted of PBMCs. Written as DNA, the CDR3 is TGTGCCAGCAGCCCAGGACAGGAGGTTTATGGCTACACCTTC. This encodes CASSPGQEVYGYTF.